This T cell receptor (beta chain) was retrieved from a study of tumor and adjacent non-tumor tissue in lung cancer. RNA was extracted from bulk tissue without any cell sorting. More than 3 cm separated this lung sample from the edge of the tumor. In the case of this clonotype: The germline gene is not matched at one end of the junction; a read error may be the cause.

Germline CDR1 MNHEY, CDR2 SVGAGI. The CDR3 runs 16 residues. Three rounds of nested PCR, following a modified ARM-PCR protocol, produced the TCRbeta library. TCRdb used MiXCR to reprocess the multiplex PCR reads, holding one entry per CDR3 protein. The sample contains 75,000 to 90,000 distinct CDR3 sequences, under 80% of which appear only once. The receptor was derived from a woman in her forties or fifties with non-small cell lung cancer. Sequenced: distant non-tumor lung tissue. The gene calls are TRBV6-5 and TRBJ2-5; D possibly matches TRBD1 or TRBD2 (6 bases each). This CDR3 is CACSYSKWGDIETQYF. In nucleotides, the CDR3 is TGTGCCTGCAGTTACTCGAAGTGGGGGGACATAGAGACCCAGTACTTC.